This note documents a single T cell receptor beta chain sequence. The V gene lost 5 bases and the J gene lost 14 bases, with 13 bases spanning the gap. Per germline, CDR1 SNHLY and CDR2 FYNNEI. The length of the CDR3 is 12 residues. This sample was included in a study of blood T cell repertoires in COVID-19. Study at large: The analysed material was cDNA or gDNA that came from T cells, B-cell-depleted T cells, or PBMCs.

Clones were sequenced by immunoSEQ multiplex PCR, and TCRdb holds only the in-frame ones, with some missing. The data show about 98,000 clones, with approximately 72% seen just once and roughly 24% held by the top ten. Input material: peripheral blood. This chain joins TRBV2 and TRBJ1-6; no clear D. The TCR sequence derives from a man in his sixties or seventies with acute or convalescent COVID-19. In DNA, the CDR3 is TGTGCCAGCAGTCCCCCTGGCGGGGCCCTCCACTTT. It translates to CASSPPGGALHF.